This T cell receptor (beta chain) was identified in a study of blood T cell repertoires in COVID-19. Measured with immunoSEQ multiplex PCR; TCRdb has only the in-frame clones, and not every one. The table lists 540,000 or so clones, 85% to 90% of them singletons. Deletions cut 6 bases from V and 4 bases from J, with 18 bases between. The length of the CDR3 is 15 residues. Looked up from germline, CDR1 is MNHEY and CDR2 is SVGEGT. This receptor was obtained from a woman aged 45-65 years with COVID-19, enrolled during active disease. The gene calls are TRBV6-2 or TRBV6-3 and TRBJ1-1, with D possibly being TRBD1 (6 bases). Sequenced material: peripheral blood. CDR3 loop: CASSPTGQLGTEAFF. CDR3 DNA: TGTGCCAGCAGCCCTACAGGACAGTTGGGCACTGAAGCTTTCTTT.